These T cell receptor beta chains were read from a single sample in a study of post-analysis software for immune sequencing data. MiXCR was run by TCRdb on the PCR reads, yielding one entry per CDR3 protein. The sample has a few hundred thousand distinct CDR3 sequences, over 35% seen once. Sequencing was done on a sample of blood. These receptors originate from a girl between 10 and 17 years old with multiple sclerosis. CDR3s include the opening cysteine and the closing phenylalanine or tryptophan. The D gene is left open where the match is weak. Clone size is stated in some rows and not others, as once, few, many or a class when expanded.

j_gene,abundance,len,v_gene,d_gene,CDR3aa,CDR3nt
TRBJ2-7,-,18,TRBV5-6,-,CASSSTGTPPLLYDEQYF,TGTGCCAGCAGCTCGACCGGGACACCCCCTCTTTTATACGACGAGCAGTACTTC
TRBJ2-1,-,15,TRBV29-1,TRBD2,CSVEEGRAPANEQFF,TGCAGCGTTGAAGAGGGGAGGGCCCCCGCGAATGAGCAGTTCTTC
TRBJ1-1,-,12,TRBV20-1,-,CSAWVPNTEAFF,TGCAGTGCCTGGGTGCCGAACACTGAAGCTTTCTTT
TRBJ1-5,-,14,TRBV10-3,-,CAISEGSGNQPQHF,TGTGCCATCAGTGAGGGTTCGGGCAATCAGCCCCAGCATTTT
TRBJ2-3,-,17,TRBV20-1,TRBD1,CSARAPKDRVGTDTQYF,TGCAGTGCTAGAGCCCCAAAGGACAGGGTAGGCACAGATACGCAGTATTTT
TRBJ2-7,-,14,TRBV15,-,CATSKPGSFYEQYF,TGTGCCACCAGCAAACCGGGCTCTTTCTACGAGCAGTACTTC
TRBJ2-5,-,14,TRBV2,-,CASSVGRSGETQYF,TGTGCCAGCAGTGTAGGGCGCTCCGGGGAGACCCAGTACTTC
TRBJ2-7,-,14,TRBV20-1,TRBD2,CSAGREGLSYEQYF,TGCAGTGCAGGCCGGGAGGGGCTCTCCTACGAGCAGTACTTC
TRBJ2-1,-,16,TRBV7-2,TRBD2,CASSLGFLAAQETQFF,TGTGCCAGCAGCTTAGGGTTTCTAGCGGCCCAAGAGACCCAGTTCTTC
TRBJ2-1,-,13,TRBV11-2,TRBD2,CASSFAGVDEQFF,TGTGCCAGCAGCTTCGCGGGAGTTGATGAGCAGTTCTTC
TRBJ1-1,once,13,TRBV29-1,-,CSVEMRAEAVAFF,TGCAGCGTTGAAATGCGGGCCGAGGCTGTGGCTTTCTTT
TRBJ2-1,few,15,TRBV6-5,-,CASSSFGGNNDEQFF,TGTGCCAGCAGCTCGTTTGGTGGGAATAATGATGAGCAGTTCTTC
TRBJ2-1,-,16,TRBV4-1,TRBD2,CASSPLTSRPSNEQFF,TGCGCCAGCAGCCCGCTGACTAGCCGCCCGAGCAATGAGCAGTTCTTC
TRBJ1-5,few,14,TRBV12-3/TRBV12-4,-,CASRTDYSNQPQHF,TGTGCCAGCAGGACAGATTATAGCAATCAGCCCCAGCATTTT
TRBJ2-7,-,16,TRBV6-4,TRBD1,CASSGKGQGVSYEQYF,TGTGCCAGCAGTGGCAAGGGACAGGGTGTTTCTTACGAGCAGTACTTC
TRBJ2-1,-,16,TRBV24-1,TRBD1,CATSDPGQGSANEQFF,TGTGCCACCAGTGACCCGGGACAGGGTTCGGCCAATGAGCAGTTCTTC
TRBJ2-1,-,17,TRBV5-1,-,CACSPGGTSPRYNEQFF,TGCGCCTGCAGCCCTGGGGGTACGTCCCCACGTTACAATGAGCAGTTCTTC
TRBJ2-5,few,13,TRBV11-3,TRBD2,CASSLWGGETQYF,TGTGCCAGCAGCTTATGGGGGGGAGAGACCCAGTACTTC
TRBJ2-7,few,13,TRBV28,-,CASSLKPTYEQYF,TGTGCCAGCAGTCTTAAGCCAACCTACGAGCAGTACTTC
TRBJ1-4,-,13,TRBV10-3,TRBD1,CAISGTGEEKLFF,TGTGCCATCAGCGGGACAGGGGAAGAAAAACTGTTTTTT
TRBJ1-6,-,14,TRBV25-1,-,CASSVDSGHSPLHF,TGTGCCAGCAGTGTAGACAGTGGCCATTCACCCCTCCACTTT
TRBJ1-5,-,16,TRBV12-3/TRBV12-4,-,CASTGNTAGENQPQHF,TGTGCCAGCACGGGCAACACCGCAGGGGAGAATCAGCCCCAGCATTTT
TRBJ2-2,few,16,TRBV11-3,TRBD2,CASSSSFAGEPGELFF,TGTGCCAGCAGCTCTTCTTTCGCGGGAGAGCCCGGGGAGCTGTTTTTT
TRBJ1-5,-,13,TRBV29-1,-,CSVETQGGQPQHF,TGCAGCGTTGAAACACAGGGCGGGCAGCCCCAGCATTTT
TRBJ2-1,many,15,TRBV5-5,-,CASSLEREPDYEQFF,TGTGCCAGCAGCTTGGAGAGGGAACCCGACTATGAGCAGTTCTTC
TRBJ1-5,-,15,TRBV3-1,-,CASSQDQGRNQPQHF,TGTGCCAGCAGCCAAGACCAAGGGCGCAATCAGCCCCAGCATTTT
TRBJ2-5,few,13,TRBV9,-,CASSVYTEETQYF,TGTGCCAGCAGCGTTTACACCGAAGAGACCCAGTACTTC
TRBJ2-1,-,13,TRBV20-1,TRBD2,CSAMTSGLHEQFF,TGCAGTGCGATGACTAGCGGGTTACATGAGCAGTTCTTC
TRBJ1-2,-,19,TRBV5-1,-,CASSLVGPGGSATFYGYTF,TGCGCCAGCAGCTTGGTTGGCCCGGGGGGATCGGCCACTTTCTATGGCTACACCTTC
TRBJ2-7,-,14,TRBV20-1,TRBD1,CSAEPGQGSYEQYF,TGCAGTGCTGAGCCCGGACAGGGGTCCTACGAGCAGTACTTC
TRBJ1-2,-,14,TRBV18,TRBD1,CASSPKDRSYGYTF,TGTGCCAGCTCACCAAAGGACAGGAGCTATGGCTACACCTTC
TRBJ2-3,-,14,TRBV5-1,TRBD1,CASSPGQTTDTQYF,TGCGCCAGCAGCCCGGGACAGACCACAGATACGCAGTATTTT
TRBJ2-5,-,13,TRBV20-1,-,CSASPRDHNEQYF,TGCAGTGCTAGCCCCCGGGACCACAATGAGCAGTACTTC